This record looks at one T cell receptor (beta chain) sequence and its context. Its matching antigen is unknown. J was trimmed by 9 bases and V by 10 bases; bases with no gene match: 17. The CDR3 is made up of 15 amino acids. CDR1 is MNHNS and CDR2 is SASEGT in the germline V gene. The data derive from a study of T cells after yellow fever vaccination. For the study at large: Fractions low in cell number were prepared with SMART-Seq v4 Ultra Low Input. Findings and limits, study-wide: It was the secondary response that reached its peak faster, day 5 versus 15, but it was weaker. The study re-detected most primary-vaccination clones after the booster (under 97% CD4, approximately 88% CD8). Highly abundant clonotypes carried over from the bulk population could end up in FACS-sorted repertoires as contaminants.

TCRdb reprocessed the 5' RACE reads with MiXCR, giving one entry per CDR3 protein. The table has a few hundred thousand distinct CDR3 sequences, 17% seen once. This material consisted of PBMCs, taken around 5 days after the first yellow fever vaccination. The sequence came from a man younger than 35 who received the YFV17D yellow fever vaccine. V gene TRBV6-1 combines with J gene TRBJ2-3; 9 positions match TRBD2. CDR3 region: CATSTAGGSSGTQYF. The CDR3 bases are TGTGCCACCTCGACAGCGGGGGGCTCATCAGGCACGCAGTATTTT.